This entry lists 30 T cell receptor beta chains sequenced from one sample in a study of T cells in localized non-small cell lung cancer. Only in-frame clones appear in the TCRdb table, and some are missing; sequencing was by immunoSEQ multiplex PCR. The profile shows tens of thousands of clones, 93% of them singletons. The input for sequencing was peripheral blood, taken before any cancer treatment. These receptors came from a female donor over 55 with stage I lung adenocarcinoma.

The V gene is TRBV25-1, the J gene TRBJ1-2; D uncertain. CDR3 size: 14 residues. CDR1 and CDR2 from the germline V gene are MGHDK and SYGVNS. Trimming removed 5 bases from V and 8 bases from J, with 18 bases in between. CDR3 in DNA: TGTGCCAGCAGTTCCTTTGGAGGGCCAACCGGCTACACCTTC. Translated: CASSSFGGPTGYTF.

J is TRBJ2-2 and V is TRBV29-1, with TRBD2 matching 10 bases. Germline CDR1 and CDR2: SQVTM and ANQGSEA. This CDR3 is built from 15 residues. After removal of 2 bases from V and 2 bases from J, the junction contained 2 bases not matched to a gene. Here the CDR3 reads CSVELAGENTGELFF. The CDR3 nucleotides are TGCAGCGTTGAACTAGCGGGAGAAAACACCGGGGAGCTGTTTTTT.

This chain uses TRBV4-3 with TRBJ1-2; D gene ambiguous. The germline V and J ends were trimmed by 1 base and 8 bases, with 11 bases remaining between them. Looked up from germline, CDR1 is LGHNA and CDR2 is YSLEER. The CDR3 consists of 13 residues. The CDR3 DNA sequence: TGCGCCAGCAGCCAAGGGGTAGGGAGCGGCTACACCTTC. The encoded protein is CASSQGVGSGYTF.

V is TRBV15 and J is TRBJ2-1; D uncertain. CDR1 and CDR2 from the germline V gene are LNHNV and YYDKDF (reference sequence). This CDR3 spans 13 amino acids. The V end lost 1 base, the J end lost 7 bases, and 8 bases lay between the germline ends. The CDR3 sequence is CATSRGIGNEQFF. In DNA form, the CDR3 reads TGTGCCACCAGCAGAGGGATAGGTAATGAGCAGTTCTTC.

The chain is built from TRBV4-3 and TRBJ2-5; the match to TRBD2 covers 16 bases. The CDR3 contains 20 residues. Trimming took 1 base from V and 5 from J; bases not matched to a gene: 13. Germline CDR1 LGHNA, CDR2 YSLEER. The CDR3: CASSQVMAGLAGGPGETQYF. For the CDR3, the DNA is TGCGCCAGCAGCCAAGTGATGGCGGGACTAGCGGGGGGGCCGGGGGAGACCCAGTACTTC.

The J gene is TRBJ1-6, the V gene TRBV30, with D maybe TRBD1 (5 bases). This CDR3 spans 15 amino acids. Looked up from germline, CDR1 is GTSNPN and CDR2 is SVGIG (reference sequence). Trimming took 1 base from V and 6 from J, leaving 13 bases between them. The CDR3 reads CAWSEVVGGNSPLHF. The CDR3 DNA reads TGTGCCTGGAGTGAAGTGGTGGGGGGTAATTCACCCCTCCACTTT. The full variable domain, rest sourced from reference TRBV30 and TRBJ1-6, is SQTIHQWPATLVQPVGSPLSLECTVEGTSNPNLYWYRQAAGRGLQLLFYSVGIGQISSEVPQNLSASRPQDRQFILSSKKLLLSDSGFYLCAWSEVVGGNSPLHFGNGTRLTVT.

The gene calls are TRBV5-4 and TRBJ2-3; TRBD1 aligns across 7 bases. Germline CDR1 SGHNT, CDR2 YYREEE (reference sequence). There are 16 residues in the CDR3. J lost 6 bases, V lost 2 bases, and 12 bases had no gene match. The CDR3 bases are TGTGCCAGCAGCTTAGGGACAGCTTTCGACACGGATACGCAGTATTTT. It codes for CASSLGTAFDTDTQYF.

The chain recombines TRBV7-8 with TRBJ2-3, with 9 nucleotides matching TRBD2. CDR1 SGHVS and CDR2 FQNEAQ come from the germline V gene. The ends lost 3 bases at V and 4 bases at J; junction bases unmatched: 5. This CDR3 contains 15 residues. The CDR3 DNA reads as TGTGCCAGCAGCTTTATTAGCGGGAGCGCAGATACGCAGTATTTT. It yields the protein CASSFISGSADTQYF.

The chain employs TRBV5-1 and TRBJ2-2, with TRBD1 matching 9 bases. This CDR3 has 16 residues. With 3 bases clipped from V and 7 bases from J, the junction kept 10 bases outside the gene matches. Germline lookup yields CDR1 SGHRS and CDR2 YFSETQ. The CDR3: CASSSRTGAVGGELFF. The CDR3, as DNA: TGCGCCAGCAGCTCTCGGACAGGGGCGGTCGGCGGGGAGCTGTTTTTT.

The rearrangement uses TRBV28 and TRBJ1-1; D not certain. This CDR3 contains 14 residues. Trimming shortened V by 5 bases and J by 4 bases, and 14 bases separated the two germline ends. Germline CDR1 and CDR2: MDHEN and SYDVKM. The DNA of the CDR3 is TGTGCCAGCAGTGTCCCCCTAAAAGGCACTGAAGCTTTCTTT. This encodes CASSVPLKGTEAFF.

CDR3 sequence (DNA): TGTGCCAGCAGCTTGTATACGGGTCGGGGCAATCAGCCCCAGCATTTT. Translating it yields CASSLYTGRGNQPQHF. The genes are TRBV5-4 and TRBJ1-5; no definite D call. Trimming cost V 1 base and J 2 bases, with 13 bases left between them. The germline CDR1 and CDR2 sequences are SGHNT and YYREEE (reference sequence). The CDR3 is made up of 16 amino acids.

The CDR3 reads CASSQDVGQGTYEQYF. The CDR3 nucleotides read TGCGCCAGCAGCCAAGATGTTGGACAGGGGACCTACGAGCAGTACTTC. The rearrangement links TRBV4-3 to TRBJ2-7, with 9 bases lining up with TRBD1. CDR1 and CDR2 (germline): LGHNA, YSLEER. The CDR3 has 16 residues. With 0 bases clipped from V and 2 bases from J, the junction kept 5 bases outside the gene matches.

The chain is built from TRBV14 and TRBJ2-5; maybe TRBD1 (6 bases). The CDR3 has 17 amino acids. The V and J ends lost 0 bases and 5 bases respectively, with 19 bases between them. Germline V gene data show CDR1 as SGHDN and CDR2 as FVKESK. The CDR3 loop reads CASSQDAGGGPQETQYF. CDR3 nucleotide sequence: TGTGCCAGCAGCCAAGATGCTGGGGGCGGACCACAGGAGACCCAGTACTTC.

This rearrangement joins TRBV5-1 to TRBJ1-3; D is unclear. Trimming left V 4 bases short and J 4 bases short, with 12 bases between. Germline assignment: CDR1 SGHRS and CDR2 YFSETQ. This CDR3 is 14 amino acids long. The chain's CDR3 is CASSLGREGNTIYF. DNA of the CDR3: TGCGCCAGCAGCCTTGGGAGGGAAGGAAACACCATATATTTT.

V is TRBV30 and J is TRBJ2-2, with D uncertain. CDR1 and CDR2 from the germline V gene are GTSNPN and SVGIG (reference sequence). Trimming stripped 5 bases from V and 4 bases from J, with 8 bases between. The CDR3 runs to 12 residues. The DNA for the CDR3 is TGTGCCTGGCACAGCTTCACCGGGGAGCTGTTTTTT. Translating gives CAWHSFTGELFF.

The chain uses TRBV29-1 and TRBJ1-1, with 8 positions matching TRBD1. The V and J ends lost 6 bases and 0 bases, in that order; junction bases with no gene match: 6. This CDR3 is 14 amino acids long. Germline V gene lookup returns CDR1 SQVTM and CDR2 ANQGSEA. Here the CDR3 DNA reads TGCAGCGTAAGGACAGGGAAGGTGAACACTGAAGCTTTCTTT. This codes for CSVRTGKVNTEAFF.

This sequence joins TRBV6-6 and TRBJ2-7; 9 bases agree with TRBD2. This CDR3 is 15 amino acids long. Germline V gene lookup returns CDR1 MNHNY and CDR2 SVGAGI (reference sequence). After removal of 0 bases from V and 3 bases from J, the junction contained 3 bases not matched to a gene. CDR3: CASSYSGAGGYEQYV. CDR3 bases: TGTGCCAGCAGTTACTCGGGAGCGGGAGGCTACGAGCAGTACGTC.

This sequence joins TRBV14 and TRBJ1-5; the D gene is possibly TRBD1 (5 bases). Trimming removed 0 bases from V and 10 bases from J, with 10 bases in between. Germline assignment: CDR1 SGHDN and CDR2 FVKESK. The CDR3 has 13 residues. The CDR3 DNA reads TGTGCCAGCAGCCAAGATATGGGGGGACCCCAGCATTTT. This sequence encodes CASSQDMGGPQHF.

The CDR3, as DNA: TGTGCCAGCAGTTTATCAGGAGCGGGACTAGCGGGTGTCTTTGAGCAGTTCTTC. It yields the protein CASSLSGAGLAGVFEQFF. V gene TRBV27 combines with J gene TRBJ2-1; 12 bases are shared with TRBD2. Germline V lookup: CDR1 MNHEY, CDR2 SMNVEV (reference sequence). The CDR3 consists of 18 residues. Trimming took 0 bases from V and 9 from J; bases not matched to a gene: 12.

The gene calls are TRBV19 and TRBJ1-4, with 8 bases matching TRBD1. CDR1 is LNHDA, CDR2 SQIVND, per germline (reference sequence). CDR3 length: 17 amino acids. The V segment lost 6 bases and the J segment 0 bases; nucleotides outside the gene matches: 9. The CDR3 DNA sequence: TGTGCCAGTAGGAACAGGGGGGCGGTTGCAACTAATGAAAAACTGTTTTTT. Translated: CASRNRGAVATNEKLFF.

The CDR3: CASRETGNLEPQHF. Written as DNA, the CDR3 is TGTGCCAGCAGGGAAACAGGGAACCTCGAGCCCCAGCATTTT. The chain combines TRBV27 with TRBJ1-5, with D possibly being TRBD1 (6 bases). From germline, CDR1 is MNHEY and CDR2 SMNVEV (reference sequence). The CDR3 has 14 amino acids. V was clipped by 6 bases and J by 8 bases, with 17 bases between them.

The chain combines TRBV9 with TRBJ2-3, with 8 bases matching TRBD1. The CDR3 is 17 amino acids. V trimming: 0 bases; J trimming: 0 bases; junction bases outside the gene matches: 6. The V gene's germline CDR1 is SGDLS and CDR2 YYNGEE. The CDR3 is CASSVGTGSSSTDTQYF. The CDR3 DNA reads as TGTGCCAGCAGCGTAGGGACAGGGAGTTCTAGCACAGATACGCAGTATTTT.

This chain connects TRBV10-3 to TRBJ1-2; 7 bases map to TRBD1. V lost 2 bases and J lost 4; bases outside the gene matches: 4. The CDR3 loop spans 14 amino acids. Germline V lookup: CDR1 ENHRY, CDR2 SYGVKD. The CDR3 reads CAISEPDRVYGYTF. The DNA of the CDR3 is TGTGCCATCAGTGAGCCCGACAGGGTCTATGGCTACACCTTC.

The rearrangement joins TRBV5-1 to TRBJ2-2; D is tentatively TRBD1 or TRBD2 (6 bases each). Germline assignment: CDR1 SGHRS and CDR2 YFSETQ. V was clipped by 0 bases and J by 5 bases, with 11 bases between them. There are 15 residues in the CDR3. The CDR3 is CASSLAGAATGELFF. The DNA for the CDR3 is TGCGCCAGCAGCTTGGCGGGGGCGGCGACCGGGGAGCTGTTTTTT.

V usage is TRBV6-5 and J usage is TRBJ2-7; D may be TRBD2 (6 bases). Trimming took off 5 bases at V and 6 bases at J, with 14 bases between the two ends. Germline CDR1 is MNHEY and CDR2 is SVGAGI. CDR3 length: 13 amino acids. The DNA for the CDR3 is TGTGCCAGCAGTGCGGGAAGTCGCTCCGAGCAGTACTTC. This encodes CASSAGSRSEQYF.

The J gene is TRBJ2-4, the V gene TRBV28; D remains ambiguous. There are 14 residues in the CDR3. Germline values: CDR1 MDHEN, CDR2 SYDVKM. V was trimmed by 9 bases and J by 0 bases, leaving 12 bases between them. CDR3 in DNA: TGTGCCAGTACGCCGGTTGTAGCCAAAAACATTCAGTACTTC. It translates to CASTPVVAKNIQYF.

The chain has TRBV6-5 and TRBJ2-3, with 8 bases fitting TRBD2. Per the germline V gene, CDR1 is MNHEY and CDR2 is SVGAGI. This CDR3 is 15 amino acids long. The ends lost 6 bases at V and 4 bases at J; junction bases unmatched: 9. The chain's CDR3 is CASRAAGGGPDTQYF. CDR3 nucleotide sequence: TGTGCCAGCAGGGCCGCGGGCGGGGGGCCAGATACGCAGTATTTT.

CDR3 DNA sequence: TGCGCCAGCGTTCCCCTACAGGGGCCCAACGAGCAGTACGTC. Translating gives CASVPLQGPNEQYV. The rearrangement joins TRBV5-1 to TRBJ2-7, with 7 bases identical to TRBD1. Germline assignment: CDR1 SGHRS and CDR2 YFSETQ. J lost 5 bases, V lost 7 bases, and 12 bases had no gene match. The CDR3 is 14 amino acids.

The chain has TRBV11-2 and TRBJ2-7; 11 bases agree with TRBD2. There are 18 residues in the CDR3. V shed 3 bases, J shed 6 bases, and the junction held 16 bases outside the gene matches. The germline CDR1 and CDR2 sequences are SGHAT and FQNNGV. In nucleotides, the CDR3 is TGTGCCAGCAGCTTGGGCCGGGGCCTAGCGGGAGGACCACCCGAGCAGTACGTC. Its translation is CASSLGRGLAGGPPEQYV.

The V gene is TRBV5-1, the J gene TRBJ2-1; 7 nucleotides line up with TRBD1. Germline assignment: CDR1 SGHRS and CDR2 YFSETQ. J lost 5 bases, V lost 4 bases, and 6 bases had no gene match. The length of the CDR3 is 14 residues. The CDR3 DNA is TGCGCCAGCAGCCAACGGACAGGAAACAATGAGCAGTTCTTC. Its protein product is CASSQRTGNNEQFF.